This TCR beta chain was retrieved from a study of blood T cell repertoires in COVID-19. Study details: T cells, B-cell-depleted T cells, or PBMCs supplied cDNA or gDNA.

Repertoires were generated with immunoSEQ multiplex PCR, while TCRdb's copy carries only in-frame clones and drops some. The sample includes about 110,000 clones, more than 80% of them seen just once. Germline values: CDR1 MGHRA, CDR2 YSYEKL. This CDR3 comprises 16 residues. Trimming took off 4 bases at V and 0 bases at J, with 15 bases between the two ends. This clonotype was sampled from a woman aged 45-65 years with acute or convalescent COVID-19. V is TRBV4-1 and J is TRBJ1-1; D uncertain. Material for sequencing was peripheral blood. The CDR3 coding sequence is TGCGCCAGCAGCCCCCTAGGAGCCCTCCTGAACACTGAAGCTTTCTTT. Translating it yields CASSPLGALLNTEAFF.